This TCR beta chain derives from a study of blood T cells in healthy people across ages. The germline V gene has CDR1 SGHTA and CDR2 FQGNSA. The CDR3 is made up of 16 amino acids. A second roughly 6 to 12 cycle PCR used barcoded and J-beta primers. TCRdb processed the 5' RACE reads anew with MiXCR; each CDR3 protein has one entry. This repertoire shows hundreds of thousands of distinct CDR3 sequences, about a quarter found once; its top ten account for about 3.3%. The data also belong to a second study, concerning T cells of mothers and their children. As reported in that work: Samples were obtained from a few healthy Caucasian mothers and their six children. Slightly higher overlap, not significant, was seen in related mother-child pairs than in unrelated pairs.

The sample comprised blood. The clonotype comes from a boy aged 2 to 10 in good health. The V gene is TRBV7-2, the J gene TRBJ2-5, with D tentatively TRBD2 (5 bases). Gene TRBJ2-1 matches the end of the DNA better, so the J call may be wrong. For the CDR3, the DNA is TGTGCCAGCAGCTGGTGGGTGTACAAGCGGCCATACGAGCAGTTCTTC. This codes for CASSWWVYKRPYEQFF.